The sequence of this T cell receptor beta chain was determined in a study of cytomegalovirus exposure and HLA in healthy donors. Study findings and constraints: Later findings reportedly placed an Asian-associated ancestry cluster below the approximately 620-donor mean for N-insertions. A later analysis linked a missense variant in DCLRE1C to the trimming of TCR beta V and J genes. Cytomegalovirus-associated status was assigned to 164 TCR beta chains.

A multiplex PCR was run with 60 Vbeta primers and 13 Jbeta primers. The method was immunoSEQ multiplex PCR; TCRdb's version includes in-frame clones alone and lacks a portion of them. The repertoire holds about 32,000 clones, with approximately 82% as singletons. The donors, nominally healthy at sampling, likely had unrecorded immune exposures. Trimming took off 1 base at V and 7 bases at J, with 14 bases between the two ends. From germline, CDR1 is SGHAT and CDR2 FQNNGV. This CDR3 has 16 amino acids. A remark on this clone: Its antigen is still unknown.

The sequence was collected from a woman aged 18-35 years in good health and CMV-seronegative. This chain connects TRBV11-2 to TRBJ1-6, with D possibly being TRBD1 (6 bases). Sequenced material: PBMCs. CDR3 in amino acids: CASSLVGRGKNSPLHF. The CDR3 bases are TGTGCCAGCAGCTTAGTAGGCAGGGGAAAAAATTCACCCCTCCACTTT.